Sequencing of this T cell receptor (beta chain) was carried out in a study of CD8+CD57+ T cells in acquired aplastic anemia. Flow cytometry had shown expanded CD8+CD57+ cells in the patients chosen for sequencing. CDR1 is SGHTA and CDR2 is FQGNSA in the germline V gene. Trimming cost V 1 base and J 11 bases, with 9 bases left between them. This CDR3 spans 12 amino acids. TCR beta VDJ and CDR3 were profiled, and genomic DNA was the template. TCRdb re-called the reads with MiXCR, one entry per CDR3 protein. The table includes around 160,000 distinct CDR3 sequences, roughly 48% detected once. Input material: sorted CD4+, CD8+, or CD8+CD57+ T cells (not recorded which) from PBMCs. The V and J genes are TRBV7-2 and TRBJ2-1; D gene uncertain. The TCR originated in a human donor with aplastic anemia. DNA for the CDR3: TGTGCCAGCAGCTTAGGAGTCGGAAAGCAGTTCTTC. This translates into CASSLGVGKQFF.